The text below deals with one TCR beta chain. Its target is not known. The data are from a study of Ad26.COV2.S vaccination and SARS-CoV-2 variants. V lost 0 bases to trimming and J lost 2 bases, with 7 bases between them. CDR1 and CDR2 (germline): SGHVS, FQNEAQ. This CDR3 is 14 amino acids long. Described treatment: some 20 received Ad26.COV2.S at low or high dose, single or two shots; several received placebo; per-sample allocation not given. It was on day 63 after the first vaccine or placebo injection that samples were taken. Profiled with immunoSEQ multiplex PCR; TCRdb holds only in-frame clones, not every one. The sample has a few hundred thousand clones, roughly four fifths seen once. Findings of the study overall: For non-spike TCRs, breadth in vaccine recipients resembled that in placebo recipients.

V usage is TRBV7-8 and J usage is TRBJ1-1; D is ambiguous. The receptor comes from a person aged 18-60 years who received the Ad26.COV2.S COVID-19 vaccine or a placebo. This specimen was peripheral blood, taken in a trial of Ad26.COV2.S vaccine versus placebo. The CDR3: CASSLALPNTEAFF. CDR3 DNA sequence: TGTGCCAGCAGCTTAGCTCTACCTAACACTGAAGCTTTCTTT.